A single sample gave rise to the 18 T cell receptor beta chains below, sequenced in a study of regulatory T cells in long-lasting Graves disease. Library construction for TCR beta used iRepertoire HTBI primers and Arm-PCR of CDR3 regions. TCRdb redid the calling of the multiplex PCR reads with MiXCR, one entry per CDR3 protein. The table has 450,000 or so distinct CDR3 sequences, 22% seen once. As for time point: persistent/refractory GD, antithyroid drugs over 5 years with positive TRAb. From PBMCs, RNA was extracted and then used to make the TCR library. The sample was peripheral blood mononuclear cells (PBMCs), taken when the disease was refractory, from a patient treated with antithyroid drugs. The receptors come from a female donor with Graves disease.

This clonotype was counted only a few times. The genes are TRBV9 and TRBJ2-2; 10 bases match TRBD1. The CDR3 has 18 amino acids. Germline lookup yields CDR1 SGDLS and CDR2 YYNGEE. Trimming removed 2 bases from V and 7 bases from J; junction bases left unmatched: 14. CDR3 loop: CASSVQPSGTGANGELFF. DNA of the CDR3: TGTGCCAGCAGCGTTCAACCTTCCGGGACAGGGGCAAACGGGGAGCTGTTTTTT.

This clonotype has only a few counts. The CDR3 reads CSAHIRGPGYGYTF. The CDR3 DNA reads as TGCAGTGCCCACATAAGGGGGCCAGGCTATGGCTACACCTTC. The gene calls are TRBV20-1 and TRBJ1-2; the match to TRBD1 covers 7 bases. The CDR3 is 14 amino acids. Germline V lookup: CDR1 DFQATT, CDR2 SNEGSKA (reference sequence). Unmatched junction bases numbered 11, after V lost 6 bases and J lost 4 bases.

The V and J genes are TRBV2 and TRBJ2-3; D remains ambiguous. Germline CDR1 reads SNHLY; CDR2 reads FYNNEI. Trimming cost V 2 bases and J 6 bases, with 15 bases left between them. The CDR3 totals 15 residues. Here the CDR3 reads CASSESLPDRDTQYF. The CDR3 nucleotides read TGTGCCAGCAGTGAAAGCCTACCCGATCGGGATACGCAGTATTTT.

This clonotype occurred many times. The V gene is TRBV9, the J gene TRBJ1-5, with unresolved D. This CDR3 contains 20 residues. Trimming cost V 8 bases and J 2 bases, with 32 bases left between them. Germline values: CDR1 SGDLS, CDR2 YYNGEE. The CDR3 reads CASPPRQVPQDPMGNQPQHF. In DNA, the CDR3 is TGTGCCAGTCCTCCTAGGCAGGTCCCCCAGGACCCTATGGGCAATCAGCCCCAGCATTTT.

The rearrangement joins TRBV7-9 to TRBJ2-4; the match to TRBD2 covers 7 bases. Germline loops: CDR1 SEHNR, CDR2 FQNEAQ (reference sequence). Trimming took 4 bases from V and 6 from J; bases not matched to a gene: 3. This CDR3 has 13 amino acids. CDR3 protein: CASSSSGGNIQYF. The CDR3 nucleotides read TGTGCCAGCAGCTCCTCGGGAGGAAACATTCAGTACTTC.

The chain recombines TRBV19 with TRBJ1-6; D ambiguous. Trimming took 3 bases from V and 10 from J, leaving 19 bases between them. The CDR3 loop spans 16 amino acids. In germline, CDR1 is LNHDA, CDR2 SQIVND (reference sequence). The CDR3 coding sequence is TGTGCCAGTAGTATGGGTACGGCTACAGTAGCCTCACCCCTCCACTTT. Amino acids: CASSMGTATVASPLHF.

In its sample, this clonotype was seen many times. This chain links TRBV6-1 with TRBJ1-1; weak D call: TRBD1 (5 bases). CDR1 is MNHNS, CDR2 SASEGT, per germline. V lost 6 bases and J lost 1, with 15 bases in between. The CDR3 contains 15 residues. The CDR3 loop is CASRKSGFRNTEAFF. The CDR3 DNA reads TGTGCCAGCAGAAAATCAGGGTTCCGGAACACTGAAGCTTTCTTT.

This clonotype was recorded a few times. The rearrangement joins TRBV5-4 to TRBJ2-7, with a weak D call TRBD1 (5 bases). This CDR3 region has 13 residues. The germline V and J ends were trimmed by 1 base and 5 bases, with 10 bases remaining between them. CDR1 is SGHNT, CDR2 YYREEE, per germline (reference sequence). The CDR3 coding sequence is TGTGCCAGCAGCTTGACAGGCTCGGACGAGCAGTACTTC. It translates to CASSLTGSDEQYF. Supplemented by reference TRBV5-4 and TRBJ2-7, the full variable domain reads ETGVTQSPTHLIKTRGQQVTLRCSSQSGHNTVSWYQQALGQGPQFIFQYYREEENGRGNFPPRFSGLQFPNYSSELNVNALELDDSALYLCASSLTGSDEQYFGPGTRLTVT.

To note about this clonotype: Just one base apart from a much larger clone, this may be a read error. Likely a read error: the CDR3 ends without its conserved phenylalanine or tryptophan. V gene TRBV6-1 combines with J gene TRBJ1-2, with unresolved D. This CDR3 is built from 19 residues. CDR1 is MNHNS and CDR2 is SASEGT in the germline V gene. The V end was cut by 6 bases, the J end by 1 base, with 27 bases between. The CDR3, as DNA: TGTGCCAGCAGAGGCCAGTTGGCGGGCCGAGCAAGCTTTAACTATGGCTACACCCTC. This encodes CASRGQLAGRASFNYGYTL.

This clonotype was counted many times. The CDR3: CASTTDSNQPQHF. CDR3 bases: TGTGCCAGCACCACGGACAGTAATCAGCCCCAGCATTTT. The V gene is TRBV28, the J gene TRBJ1-5; possibly TRBD1 for D (6 bases). The CDR3 contains 13 residues. With 7 bases removed from V and 4 bases from J, the gap between germline ends came to 11 bases. Per the germline V gene, CDR1 is MDHEN and CDR2 is SYDVKM.

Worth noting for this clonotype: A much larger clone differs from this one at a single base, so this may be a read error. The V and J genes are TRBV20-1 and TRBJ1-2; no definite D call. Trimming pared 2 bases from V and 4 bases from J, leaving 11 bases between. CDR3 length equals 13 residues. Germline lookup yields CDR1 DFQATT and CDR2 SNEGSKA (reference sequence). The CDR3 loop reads CSARMSGIYGYTF. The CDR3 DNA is TGCAGTGCTAGAATGTCTGGGATCTATGGCTACACCTTC.

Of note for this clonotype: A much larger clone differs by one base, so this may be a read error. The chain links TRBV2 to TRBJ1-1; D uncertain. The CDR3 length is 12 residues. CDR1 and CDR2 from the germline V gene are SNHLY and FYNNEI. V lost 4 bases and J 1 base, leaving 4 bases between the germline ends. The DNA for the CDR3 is TGTGCCAGCAGTGTTAAGAACACTGAAGCTTTCTTT. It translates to CASSVKNTEAFF.

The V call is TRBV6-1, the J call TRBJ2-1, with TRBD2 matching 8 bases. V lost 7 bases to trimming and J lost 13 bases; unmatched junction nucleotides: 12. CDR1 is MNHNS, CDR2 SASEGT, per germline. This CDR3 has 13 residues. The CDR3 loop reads CASTEGSGGVQFF. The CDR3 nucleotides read TGTGCCAGCACCGAAGGGAGCGGGGGCGTCCAGTTCTTC.

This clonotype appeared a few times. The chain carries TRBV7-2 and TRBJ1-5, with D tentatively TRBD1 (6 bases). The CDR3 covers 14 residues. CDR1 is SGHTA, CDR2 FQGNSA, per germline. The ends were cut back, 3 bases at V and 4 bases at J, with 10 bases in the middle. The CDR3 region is CASSFFDRNQPQHF. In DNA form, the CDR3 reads TGTGCCAGCAGCTTTTTTGACAGGAATCAGCCCCAGCATTTT.

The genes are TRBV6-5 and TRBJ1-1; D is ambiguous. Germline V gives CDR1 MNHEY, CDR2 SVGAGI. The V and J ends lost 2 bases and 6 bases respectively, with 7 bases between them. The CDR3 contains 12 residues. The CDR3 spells CASSYPSAEAFF. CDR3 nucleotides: TGTGCCAGCAGTTACCCGTCCGCTGAAGCTTTCTTT.

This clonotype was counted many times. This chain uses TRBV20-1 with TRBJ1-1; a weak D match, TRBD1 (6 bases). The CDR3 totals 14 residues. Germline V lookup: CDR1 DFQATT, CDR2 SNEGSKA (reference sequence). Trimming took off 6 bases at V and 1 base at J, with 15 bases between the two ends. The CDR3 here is CSATPGQPNTEAFF. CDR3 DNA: TGCAGTGCGACCCCGGGACAACCGAACACTGAAGCTTTCTTT.

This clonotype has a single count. The CDR3 DNA is TGTGCCAGCAGCTCCGTCGGGGGCGGGACTGAAGCTTTCTTT. It specifies CASSSVGGGTEAFF. V gene TRBV2 combines with J gene TRBJ1-1; D perhaps matches TRBD1 (6 bases). Deletions cut 6 bases from V and 5 bases from J, with 16 bases between. Germline V lookup: CDR1 SNHLY, CDR2 FYNNEI. The CDR3 spans 14 residues. Variable domain in full (rest from reference TRBV2 and TRBJ1-1): EPEVTQTPSHQVTQMGQEVILRCVPISNHLYFYWYRQILGQKVEFLVSFYNNEISEKSEIFDDQFSVERPDGSNFTLKIRSTKLEDSAMYFCASSSVGGGTEAFFGQGTRLTVV.

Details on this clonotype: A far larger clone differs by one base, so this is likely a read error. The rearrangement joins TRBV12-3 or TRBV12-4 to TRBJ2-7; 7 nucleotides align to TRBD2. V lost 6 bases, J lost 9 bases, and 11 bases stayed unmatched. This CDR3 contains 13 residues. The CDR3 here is CASSRVQAGRQYF. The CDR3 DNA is TGTGCCAGCAGCCGAGTACAAGCGGGACGGCAGTACTTC.